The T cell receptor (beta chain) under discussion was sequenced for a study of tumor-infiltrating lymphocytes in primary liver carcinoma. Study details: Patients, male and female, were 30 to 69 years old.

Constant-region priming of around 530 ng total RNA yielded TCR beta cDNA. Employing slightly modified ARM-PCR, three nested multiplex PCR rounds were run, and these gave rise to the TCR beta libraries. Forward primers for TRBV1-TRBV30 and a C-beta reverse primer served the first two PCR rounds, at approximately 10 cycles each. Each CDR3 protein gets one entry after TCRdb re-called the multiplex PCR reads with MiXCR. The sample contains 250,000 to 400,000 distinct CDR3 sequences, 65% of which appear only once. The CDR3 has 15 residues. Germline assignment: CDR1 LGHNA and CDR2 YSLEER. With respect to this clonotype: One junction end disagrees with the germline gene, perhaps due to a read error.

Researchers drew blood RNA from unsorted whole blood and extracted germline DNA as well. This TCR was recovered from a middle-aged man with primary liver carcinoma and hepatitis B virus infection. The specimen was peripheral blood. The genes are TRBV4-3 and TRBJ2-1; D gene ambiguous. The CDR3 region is CANSQAGSSYNEQFF. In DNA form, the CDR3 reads TGCGCCAACAGCCAAGCCGGCAGCTCCTACAATGAGCAGTTCTTC.